This TCR beta chain was captured in a study of T cell changes during pregnancy in multiple sclerosis (dated by TCRdb to about 2019). For the wider study: The study examined how the T cell repertoire changed over the course of pregnancy in women with multiple sclerosis.

Turning to this clone: The target of this receptor is not known. No per-base quality is available; no much larger clone lies one base away.

The library relied on the immunoSEQ multiplex PCR assay. The table was pulled from immuneACCESS by TCRdb, which kept in-frame rearrangements only. Such tables lose some clones; where checked, under half of the loss comes from unresolved V genes, and the rest has no known cause. The sample table records under 85,000 clones; 91% of these occur just once. The top ten constitute 0.29% of the sample. From V the trimming removes 3 bases and from J it removes 0 bases, while the gene matches leave 6 bases of the junction unaccounted for. Taken from cysteine to phenylalanine, the CDR3 has 15 residues. Only CDR3 DNA remains: 45 bases, in frame from the first base. CDR1 SGHRS and CDR2 YFSETQ are derived from the germline V gene.

The clonotype was recovered from a female donor in good health, enrolled as a control in a pregnancy study. Material: CD4+ T cells from peripheral blood mononuclear cells, obtained in the third trimester of pregnancy. The rearrangement combines TRBV5-1 with TRBJ2-7; a stretch of 7 junction bases matches TRBD2. The DNA is TGCGCCAGCAGCTGGGGGACTATCCGCTCCTACGAGCAGTACTTC. Translation gives CASSWGTIRSYEQYF.